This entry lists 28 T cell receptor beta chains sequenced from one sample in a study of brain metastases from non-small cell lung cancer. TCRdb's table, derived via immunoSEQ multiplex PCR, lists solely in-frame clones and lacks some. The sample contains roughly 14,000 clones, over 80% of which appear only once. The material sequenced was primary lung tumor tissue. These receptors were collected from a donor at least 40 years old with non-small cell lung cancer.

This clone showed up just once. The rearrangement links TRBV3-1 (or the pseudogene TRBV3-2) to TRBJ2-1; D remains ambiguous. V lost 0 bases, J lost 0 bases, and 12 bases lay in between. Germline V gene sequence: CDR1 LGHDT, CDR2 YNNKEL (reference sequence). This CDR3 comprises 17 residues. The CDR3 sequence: CASSQDRGISSYNEQFF. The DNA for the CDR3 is TGTGCCAGCAGCCAAGATCGAGGCATCAGCTCCTACAATGAGCAGTTCTTC.

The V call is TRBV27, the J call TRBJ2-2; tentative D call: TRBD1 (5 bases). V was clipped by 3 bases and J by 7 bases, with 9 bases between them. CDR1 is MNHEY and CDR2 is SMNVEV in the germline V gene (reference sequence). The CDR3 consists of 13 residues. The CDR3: CASSFREDGELFF. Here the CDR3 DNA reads TGTGCCAGCAGTTTCAGGGAAGACGGGGAGCTGTTTTTT.

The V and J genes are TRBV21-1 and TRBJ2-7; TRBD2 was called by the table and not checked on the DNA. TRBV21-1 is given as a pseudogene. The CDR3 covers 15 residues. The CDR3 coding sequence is TGTGCCAGTACCCTTCTAGCGGGGGCCGTATACGAGCAGTACTTC. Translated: CASTLLAGAVYEQYF.

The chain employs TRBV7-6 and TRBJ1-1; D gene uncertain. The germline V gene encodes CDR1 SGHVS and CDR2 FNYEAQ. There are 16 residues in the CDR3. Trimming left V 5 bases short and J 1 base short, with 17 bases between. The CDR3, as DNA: TGTGCCAGCAGCCCTTATTCTGGGTCCAAGAACACTGAAGCTTTCTTT. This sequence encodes CASSPYSGSKNTEAFF.

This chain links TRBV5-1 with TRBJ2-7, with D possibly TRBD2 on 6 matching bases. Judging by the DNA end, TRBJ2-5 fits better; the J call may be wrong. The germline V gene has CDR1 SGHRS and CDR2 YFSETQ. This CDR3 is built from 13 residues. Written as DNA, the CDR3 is TGCGCCAGCAGCCGGGACTTTCAAGAGACCCAGTACTTC. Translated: CASSRDFQETQYF.

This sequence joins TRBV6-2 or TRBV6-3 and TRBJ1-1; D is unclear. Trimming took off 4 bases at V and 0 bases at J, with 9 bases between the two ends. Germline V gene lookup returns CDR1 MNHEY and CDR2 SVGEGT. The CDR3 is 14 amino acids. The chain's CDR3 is CASSSPPVNTEAFF. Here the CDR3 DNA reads TGTGCCAGCAGTTCCCCCCCGGTGAACACTGAAGCTTTCTTT.

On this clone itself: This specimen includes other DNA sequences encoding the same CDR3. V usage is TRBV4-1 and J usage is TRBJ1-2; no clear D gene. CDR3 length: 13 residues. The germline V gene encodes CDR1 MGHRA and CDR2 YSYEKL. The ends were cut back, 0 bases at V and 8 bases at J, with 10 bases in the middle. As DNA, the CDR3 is TGCGCCAGCAGCCAAGATCTAGGTACCGGCTACACCTTC. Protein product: CASSQDLGTGYTF.

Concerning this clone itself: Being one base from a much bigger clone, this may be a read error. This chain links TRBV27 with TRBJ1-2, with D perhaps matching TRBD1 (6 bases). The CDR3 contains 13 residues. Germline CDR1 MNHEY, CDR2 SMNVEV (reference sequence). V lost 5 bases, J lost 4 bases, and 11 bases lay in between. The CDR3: CASSAGTTYGYTF. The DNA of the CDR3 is TGTGCCAGCAGTGCCGGGACAACCTATGGCTACACCTTC.

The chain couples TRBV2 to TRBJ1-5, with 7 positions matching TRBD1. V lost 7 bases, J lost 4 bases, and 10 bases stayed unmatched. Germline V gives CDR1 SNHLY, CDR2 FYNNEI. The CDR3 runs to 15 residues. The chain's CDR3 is CASKTGTEVNQPQHF. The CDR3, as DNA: TGTGCCAGCAAGACCGGGACAGAAGTTAATCAGCCCCAGCATTTT.

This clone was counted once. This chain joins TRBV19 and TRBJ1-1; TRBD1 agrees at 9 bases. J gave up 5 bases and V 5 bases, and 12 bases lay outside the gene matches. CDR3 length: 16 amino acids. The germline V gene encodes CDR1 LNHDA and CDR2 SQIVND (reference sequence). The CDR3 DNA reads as TGTGCCAGTAGTGGCCTACAGGGGGCGCGGTGGACTGAAGCTTTCTTT. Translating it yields CASSGLQGARWTEAFF.

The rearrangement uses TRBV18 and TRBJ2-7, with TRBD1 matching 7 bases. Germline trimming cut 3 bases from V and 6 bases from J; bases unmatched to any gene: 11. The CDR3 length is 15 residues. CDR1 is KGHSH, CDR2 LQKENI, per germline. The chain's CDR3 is CASSPTGPPGGEQYF. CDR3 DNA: TGTGCCAGCTCACCTACAGGGCCCCCAGGGGGCGAGCAGTACTTC.

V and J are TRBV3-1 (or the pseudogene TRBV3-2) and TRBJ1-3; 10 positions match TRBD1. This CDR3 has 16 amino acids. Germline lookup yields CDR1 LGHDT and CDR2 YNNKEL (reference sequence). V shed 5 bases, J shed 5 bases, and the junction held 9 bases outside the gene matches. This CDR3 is CASSYGGQGVRNTIYF. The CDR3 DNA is TGTGCCAGCAGCTACGGTGGACAGGGGGTGAGAAACACCATATATTTT.

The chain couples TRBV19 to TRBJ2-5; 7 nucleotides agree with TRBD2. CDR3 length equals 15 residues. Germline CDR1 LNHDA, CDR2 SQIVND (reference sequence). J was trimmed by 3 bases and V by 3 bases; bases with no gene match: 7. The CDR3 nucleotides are TGTGCCAGTAGTATCTCTAGTCGGGGGGAAGAGACCCAGTACTTC. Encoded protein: CASSISSRGEETQYF.

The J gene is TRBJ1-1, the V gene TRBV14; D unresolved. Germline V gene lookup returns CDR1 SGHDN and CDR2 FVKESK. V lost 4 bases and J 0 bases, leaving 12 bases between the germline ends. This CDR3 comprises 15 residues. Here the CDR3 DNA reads TGTGCCAGCAGCCGCCAAGAAAGGTTGAACACTGAAGCTTTCTTT. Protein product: CASSRQERLNTEAFF.

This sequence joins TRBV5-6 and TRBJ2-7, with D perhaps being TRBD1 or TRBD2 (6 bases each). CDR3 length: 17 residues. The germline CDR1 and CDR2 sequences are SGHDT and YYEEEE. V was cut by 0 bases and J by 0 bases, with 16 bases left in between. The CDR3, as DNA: TGTGCCAGCAGCTTGGGGGGCAGGGGAGGTTCCTCCTACGAGCAGTACTTC. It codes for CASSLGGRGGSSYEQYF.

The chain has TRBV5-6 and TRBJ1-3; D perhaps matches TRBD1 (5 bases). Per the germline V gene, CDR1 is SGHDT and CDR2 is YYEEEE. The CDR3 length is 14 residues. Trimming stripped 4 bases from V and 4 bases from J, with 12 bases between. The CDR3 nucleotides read TGTGCCAGCAGCCCGGGGGTTAGAGGAAACACCATATATTTT. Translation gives CASSPGVRGNTIYF.

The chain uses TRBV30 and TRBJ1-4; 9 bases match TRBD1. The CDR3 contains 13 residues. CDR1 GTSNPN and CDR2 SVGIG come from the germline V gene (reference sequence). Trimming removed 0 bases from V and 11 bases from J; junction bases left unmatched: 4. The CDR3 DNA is TGTGCCTGGAGTGTACAGGGGGCGGATAAACTGTTTTTT. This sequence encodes CAWSVQGADKLFF.

The DNA for the CDR3 is TGTGCCTGGAGTCAGGGGGGTCAGCCCCAGCATTTT. Translated, it gives CAWSQGGQPQHF. The rearrangement links TRBV30 to TRBJ1-5; 7 nucleotides match TRBD1. This CDR3 has 12 amino acids. V lost 2 bases to trimming and J lost 6 bases; unmatched junction nucleotides: 1. Germline CDR1 is GTSNPN and CDR2 is SVGIG (reference sequence). Full variable domain (rest looked up from reference TRBV30 and TRBJ1-5): SQTIHQWPATLVQPVGSPLSLECTVEGTSNPNLYWYRQAAGRGLQLLFYSVGIGQISSEVPQNLSASRPQDRQFILSSKKLLLSDSGFYLCAWSQGGQPQHFGDGTRLSIL.

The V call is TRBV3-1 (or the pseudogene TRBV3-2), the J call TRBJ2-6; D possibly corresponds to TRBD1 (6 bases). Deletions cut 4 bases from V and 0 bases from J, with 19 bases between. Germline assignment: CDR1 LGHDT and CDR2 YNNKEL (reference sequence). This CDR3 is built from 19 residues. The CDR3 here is CASSRPGRQGSSGANVLTF. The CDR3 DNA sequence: TGTGCCAGCAGCCGCCCAGGCCGGCAGGGGAGCTCTGGGGCCAACGTCCTGACTTTC.

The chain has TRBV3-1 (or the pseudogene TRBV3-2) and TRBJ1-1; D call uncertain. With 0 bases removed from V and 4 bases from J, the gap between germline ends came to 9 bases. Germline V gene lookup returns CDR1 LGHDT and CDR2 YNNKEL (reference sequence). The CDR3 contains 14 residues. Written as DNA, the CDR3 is TGTGCCAGCAGCCAAGATTACGACGGCACTGAAGCTTTCTTT. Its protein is CASSQDYDGTEAFF.

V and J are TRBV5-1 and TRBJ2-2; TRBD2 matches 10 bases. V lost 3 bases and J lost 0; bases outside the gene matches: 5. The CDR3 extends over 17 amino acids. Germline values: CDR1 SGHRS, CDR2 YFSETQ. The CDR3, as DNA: TGCGCCAGCAGCTCCCCTAGCGGGGGTGCGAACACCGGGGAGCTGTTTTTT. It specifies CASSSPSGGANTGELFF.

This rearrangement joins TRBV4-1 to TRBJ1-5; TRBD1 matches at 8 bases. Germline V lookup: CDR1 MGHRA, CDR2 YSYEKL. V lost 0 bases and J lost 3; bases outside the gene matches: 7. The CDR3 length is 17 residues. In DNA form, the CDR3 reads TGCGCCAGCAGCCAAGATTGGCAGGGGGCGTTCAATCAGCCCCAGCATTTT. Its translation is CASSQDWQGAFNQPQHF.

CDR3 bases: TGTGCCAGCAGCGTCAGTAATTCACCCCTCCACTTT. Protein product: CASSVSNSPLHF. The V gene is TRBV7-3, the J gene TRBJ1-6; no reliable D call. V was clipped by 5 bases and J by 6 bases, with 5 bases between them. CDR1 SGHTA and CDR2 FQGTGA come from the germline V gene. This CDR3 has 12 amino acids.

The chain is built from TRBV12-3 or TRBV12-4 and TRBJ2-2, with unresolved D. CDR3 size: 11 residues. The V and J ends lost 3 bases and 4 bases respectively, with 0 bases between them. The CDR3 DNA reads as TGTGCCAGCAGTTTCACCGGGGAGCTGTTTTTT. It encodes CASSFTGELFF.

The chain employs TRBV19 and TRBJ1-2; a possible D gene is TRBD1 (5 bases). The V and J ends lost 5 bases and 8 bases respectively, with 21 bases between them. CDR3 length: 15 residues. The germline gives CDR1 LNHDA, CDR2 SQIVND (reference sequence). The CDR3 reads CASSDQTTGLGGYTF. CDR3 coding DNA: TGTGCCAGTAGTGACCAGACCACGGGACTGGGCGGCTACACCTTC.

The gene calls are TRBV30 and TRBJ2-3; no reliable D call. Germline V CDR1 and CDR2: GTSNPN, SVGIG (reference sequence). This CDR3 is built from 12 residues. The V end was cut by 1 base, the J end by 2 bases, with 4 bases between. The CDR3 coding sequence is TGTGCCTGGAGTGGGTTCACAGATACGCAGTATTTT. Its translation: CAWSGFTDTQYF.

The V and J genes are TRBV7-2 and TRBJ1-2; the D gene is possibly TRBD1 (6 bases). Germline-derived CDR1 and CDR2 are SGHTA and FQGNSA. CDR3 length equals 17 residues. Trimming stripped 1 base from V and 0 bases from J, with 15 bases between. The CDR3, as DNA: TGTGCCAGCAGCTTAGTTGGGGGGCACGGAACTAACTATGGCTACACCTTC. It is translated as CASSLVGGHGTNYGYTF.

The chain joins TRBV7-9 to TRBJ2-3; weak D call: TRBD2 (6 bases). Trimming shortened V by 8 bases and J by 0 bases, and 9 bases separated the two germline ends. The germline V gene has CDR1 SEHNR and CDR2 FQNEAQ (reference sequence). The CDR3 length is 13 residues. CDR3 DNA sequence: TGTGCCAGCGGCGGGGTTAGCACAGATACGCAGTATTTT. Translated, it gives CASGGVSTDTQYF.